This TCR beta chain was identified in a study of T cells after yellow fever vaccination. Study context: Sorting on CD3, CD45RA, CCR7 and CD95 yielded EM, EMRA, CM and Tscm memory subsets.

Points from the study as a whole: A weaker but faster secondary response was observed, peaking on day 5 versus 15. Subsequent to the booster, the majority of primary-vaccination clones reappeared (96% CD4, around 85% CD8).

TCRdb ran MiXCR on the 5' RACE reads and lists one entry per CDR3 protein. Here the sample spans 45,000 to 60,000 distinct CDR3 sequences, around 6.1% being singletons. This CDR3 is built from 14 residues. V lost 6 bases, J lost 0 bases, and 12 bases lay in between. Germline assignment: CDR1 SGHAT and CDR2 FQNNGV. V usage is TRBV11-2 and J usage is TRBJ2-7, with a tentative D call TRBD1 (5 bases). The sample was PBMCs, either bulk or a sorted T-cell subset (CD4+, CD8+, memory, or dextramer-sorted; not recorded which), taken on the day of the yellow fever booster vaccination. This receptor was identified in a man younger than 35 who received the YFV17D yellow fever vaccine. CDR3 residues: CASRNRQNSYEQYF. For the CDR3, the DNA is TGTGCCAGCAGAAACAGACAGAACTCCTACGAGCAGTACTTC. Complete variable domain (other parts from reference TRBV11-2 and TRBJ2-7): EAGVAQSPRYKIIEKRQSVAFWCNPISGHATLYWYQQILGQGPKLLIQFQNNGVVDDSQLPKDRFSAERLKGVDSTLKIQPAKLEDSAVYLCASRNRQNSYEQYFGPGTRLTVT.